Each of the 6 T cell receptor beta chains below was sequenced from the same sample in a study of shared clonotypes between healthy human individuals. CD45RO negativity and positive selection for CCR7 defined naive CD8 cells, a population that excluded terminally differentiated effector memory CD45RA+ cells. Sequencing was performed with immunoSEQ multiplex PCR; in TCRdb, only in-frame clones are kept and a portion is missing. The sample holds some 2 million clones; 85% to 95% are singletons and the top ten take 0.9% to 1.3%. The source material was naive CD8+ T cells sorted from blood. The source is a man between 18 and 35 years old in good health.

The chain couples TRBV7-9 to TRBJ1-4; D is ambiguous. Germline loops: CDR1 SEHNR, CDR2 FQNEAQ (reference sequence). The CDR3 totals 13 residues. The V end lost 2 bases, the J end lost 8 bases, and 9 bases lay between the germline ends. The chain's CDR3 is CASSLMSGEKLFF. The CDR3 coding sequence is TGTGCCAGCAGCTTAATGTCGGGAGAAAAACTGTTTTTT.

With regard to this clone: The same CDR3 can be traced to other DNA sequences in this sample. The CDR3 DNA sequence: TGTGCCAGTAGTATACGGGACACCTACGAGCAGTACTTC. Protein: CASSIRDTYEQYF. The chain links TRBV19 to TRBJ2-7, with a possible D match to TRBD1 (6 bases). CDR1 and CDR2 (germline): LNHDA, SQIVND (reference sequence). This CDR3 is 13 amino acids long. Trimming cost V 2 bases and J 2 bases, with 7 bases left between them.

With regard to this clone: The sample carries other DNA sequences with the same CDR3. V usage is TRBV19 and J usage is TRBJ2-7; no clear D gene. This CDR3 contains 13 residues. CDR1 is LNHDA and CDR2 is SQIVND in the germline V gene (reference sequence). Trimming removed 1 base from V and 2 bases from J, with 6 bases in between. CDR3 nucleotide sequence: TGTGCCAGTAGTATAGCCACGGCCTACGAGCAGTACTTC. It translates to CASSIATAYEQYF. The full variable domain, its missing parts supplied by reference TRBV19 and TRBJ2-7, is DGGITQSPKYLFRKEGQNVTLSCEQNLNHDAMYWYRQDPGQGLRLIYYSQIVNDFQKGDIAEGYSVSREKKESFPLTVTSAQKNPTAFYLCASSIATAYEQYFGPGTRLTVT.

In DNA form, the CDR3 reads TGTGCCAGCAGCGTAGCAGGGACAGGGGGCCCTGAAGCTTTCTTT. As protein: CASSVAGTGGPEAFF. The rearrangement uses TRBV9 and TRBJ1-1, with 12 bases that match TRBD1. This CDR3 spans 15 amino acids. Germline V CDR1 and CDR2: SGDLS, YYNGEE. J lost 6 bases, V lost 0 bases, and 3 bases had no gene match.

This chain joins TRBV5-6 and TRBJ2-7; 9 bases align to TRBD2. CDR3 length equals 16 residues. V dropped 2 bases and J dropped 3; count of bases not matched to a gene: 9. Germline V gene data show CDR1 as SGHDT and CDR2 as YYEEEE. The CDR3 DNA reads TGTGCCAGCAGCTTAGGGCTAGCGGGGTTCTTCTACGAGCAGTACTTC. The encoded protein is CASSLGLAGFFYEQYF.

The chain employs TRBV6-5 and TRBJ1-2; the D is unclear. V lost 0 bases and J lost 4, with 12 bases in between. CDR1 is MNHEY, CDR2 SVGAGI, per germline. The CDR3 is 15 amino acids. The CDR3 region is CASSYSSTAGYGYTF. CDR3 sequence (DNA): TGTGCCAGCAGTTACTCGAGCACAGCAGGCTATGGCTACACCTTC.